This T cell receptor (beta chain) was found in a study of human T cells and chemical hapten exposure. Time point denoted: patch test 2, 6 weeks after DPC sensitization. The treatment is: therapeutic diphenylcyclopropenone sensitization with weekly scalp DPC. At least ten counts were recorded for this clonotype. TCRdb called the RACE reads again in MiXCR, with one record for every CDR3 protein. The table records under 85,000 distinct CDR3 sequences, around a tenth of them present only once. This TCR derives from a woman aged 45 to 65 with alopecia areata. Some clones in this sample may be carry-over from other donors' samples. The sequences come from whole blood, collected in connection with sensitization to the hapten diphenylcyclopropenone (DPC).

CDR3 loop: CATSDWRQDINQPQHF. In DNA form, the CDR3 reads TGTGCCACCAGTGACTGGAGGCAGGACATCAATCAGCCCCAGCATTTT. The V call is TRBV24-1, the J call TRBJ1-5, with a tentative D call TRBD1 (5 bases). Germline V lookup: CDR1 KGHDR, CDR2 SFDVKD. The V end was cut by 4 bases, the J end by 3 bases, with 15 bases between. There are 16 residues in the CDR3.